Each of the 13 T cell receptor beta chains below was sequenced from the same sample in a study of T cells in Graves' hyperthyroidism and ophthalmopathy. It was RNA transcripts that yielded the amplified TCR beta CDR3 regions. During a first-round RT-PCR of the TCR CDR3, the HTBI primer set was used. TCRdb reprocessed the multiplex PCR reads via MiXCR and lists one record per CDR3 protein. In the table there are hundreds of thousands of distinct CDR3 sequences, 35% to 45% of which are singletons. Source material: blood. Receptors originate from a young man with Graves' hyperthyroidism.

The chain has TRBV20-1 and TRBJ2-5; D unresolved. This CDR3 is 12 amino acids long. CDR1 and CDR2 from the germline V gene are DFQATT and SNEGSKA (reference sequence). V lost 6 bases to trimming and J lost 1 base, with 9 bases between them. CDR3 sequence: CSAEPIQETQYF. DNA for the CDR3: TGCAGTGCCGAGCCAATCCAAGAGACCCAGTACTTC.

This chain joins TRBV10-2 and TRBJ2-7; 8 bases fit TRBD2. Germline CDR1 reads WSHSY; CDR2 reads SAAADI. Trimming removed 4 bases from V and 3 bases from J; junction bases left unmatched: 8. This CDR3 comprises 15 residues. This chain's CDR3 is CASSAVAGTSYEQYF. The CDR3 nucleotides read TGCGCCAGCAGTGCCGTAGCGGGAACTAGCTACGAGCAGTACTTC.

As to this clonotype: This may stem from a read error, because a much larger clone lies one nucleotide away. The rearrangement joins TRBV7-9 to TRBJ1-4; TRBD1 is a possible D gene (5 bases). V was cut by 0 bases and J by 13 bases, with 12 bases left in between. The CDR3 has 13 amino acids. Germline values: CDR1 SEHNR, CDR2 FQNEAQ (reference sequence). CDR3 bases: TGTGCCAGCAGCTTAGCTTGGGAAGGGGTACTGTTTTTT. This codes for CASSLAWEGVLFF.

This clonotype was observed a handful of times. CDR3: CASSPQLGLARGEQYF. The CDR3 DNA is TGTGCCAGCAGCCCCCAGCTAGGGCTAGCCCGGGGGGAGCAGTACTTC. The chain recombines TRBV7-6 with TRBJ2-7; D might be TRBD2 (6 bases). CDR3 size: 16 residues. The germline V gene has CDR1 SGHVS and CDR2 FNYEAQ. Trimming cost V 5 bases and J 7 bases, with 24 bases left between them.

The chain couples TRBV2 to TRBJ2-7; 10 bases match TRBD1. CDR3 length: 12 amino acids. Trimming cost V 11 bases and J 5 bases; bases outside gene matches: 6. In germline, CDR1 is SNHLY, CDR2 FYNNEI. CDR3 bases: TGTGCCCCCGGACAGGGGGGTGACGAGCAGTACTTC. It encodes CAPGQGGDEQYF.

Comments on this clonotype: The junction departs from the called germline gene at one end, perhaps through a read error. V gene TRBV7-8 combines with J gene TRBJ1-1; 8 bases are shared with TRBD1. The CDR3 length is 16 residues. Germline values: CDR1 SGHVS, CDR2 FQNEAQ. CDR3 region: CANSPRGQGLNTEAFF. The CDR3 nucleotides are TGTGCCAACAGCCCCCGAGGACAGGGACTGAACACTGAAGCTTTCTTT. Variable domain in full (rest from reference TRBV7-8 and TRBJ1-1): GAGVSQSPRYKVAKRGQDVALRCDPISGHVSLFWYQQALGQGPEFLTYFQNEAQLDKSGLPSDRFFAERPEGSVSTLKIQRTQQEDSAVYLCANSPRGQGLNTEAFFGQGTRLTVV.

A word on this clonotype: A much bigger clone sits one base away, suggesting this may be a read error. The chain has TRBV29-1 and TRBJ1-1; D call uncertain. Germline V gives CDR1 SQVTM, CDR2 ANQGSEA. V lost 4 bases and J 4 bases, leaving 10 bases between the germline ends. The CDR3 has 12 amino acids. The CDR3 protein is CSVGDRGTEAFF. The CDR3, as DNA: TGCAGCGTTGGTGACCGGGGCACTGAAGCTTTCTTT.

This clonotype was seen a single time. This chain joins TRBV29-1 and TRBJ2-7, with 7 bases identical to TRBD1. V was clipped by 1 base and J by 1 base; unmatched bases: 13. The CDR3 loop spans 17 amino acids. CDR1 and CDR2 (germline): SQVTM, ANQGSEA. The CDR3 loop reads CSVEGTLGDRESYEQYF. The DNA of the CDR3 is TGCAGCGTTGAAGGCACTCTCGGGGACAGAGAATCCTACGAGCAGTACTTC.

In its sample, this clonotype was seen a few times. The chain carries TRBV12-3 or TRBV12-4 and TRBJ1-2; D possibly corresponds to TRBD1 (6 bases). Trimming stripped 7 bases from V and 3 bases from J, with 15 bases between. This CDR3 region has 14 residues. The CDR3 DNA reads TGTGCCAGCACCCCAGGGGTAGGTGACTATGGCTACACCTTC. Its protein is CASTPGVGDYGYTF.

The chain has TRBV10-2 and TRBJ2-7, with 7 bases aligning to TRBD1. V lost 6 bases to trimming and J lost 4 bases; unmatched junction nucleotides: 9. This CDR3 has 14 residues. Looked up from germline, CDR1 is WSHSY and CDR2 is SAAADI. For the CDR3, the DNA is TGCGCCAGCAGCTCCGATACAGGGGCTTACGAGCAGTACTTC. Translating it yields CASSSDTGAYEQYF.

This sequence joins TRBV6-6 and TRBJ2-7; D uncertain. The V and J ends lost 4 bases and 4 bases respectively, with 23 bases between them. Germline V CDR1 and CDR2: MNHNY, SVGAGI (reference sequence). The CDR3 has 17 amino acids. The CDR3 loop reads CASSSARTAPGLYEQYF. CDR3 nucleotides: TGTGCCAGCAGTTCCGCGAGAACGGCCCCAGGCCTTTACGAGCAGTACTTC.

This clonotype has more than one count but fewer than ten. The chain combines TRBV9 with TRBJ1-2; TRBD1 aligns across 7 bases. Losses at the gene ends were 4 bases for V and 8 bases for J; bases not matched to a gene: 11. Per germline, CDR1 SGDLS and CDR2 YYNGEE. This CDR3 comprises 14 residues. The CDR3 reads CASSQDDRVNGYTF. Here the CDR3 DNA reads TGTGCCAGCAGCCAAGATGACAGGGTAAACGGCTACACCTTC.

As for this clonotype: One end of the junction varies from germline; a read error may be responsible. V and J are TRBV7-3 and TRBJ2-5; 9 nucleotides agree with TRBD2. Germline V gene sequence: CDR1 SGHTA, CDR2 FQGTGA. This CDR3 spans 14 amino acids. CDR3 amino acids: CASSLRAGGETRYF. The CDR3 nucleotides read TGTGCCAGCAGCTTAAGAGCGGGGGGAGAGACCCGGTACTTC.